Listed here are 14 T cell receptor beta chains from one sample, sequenced in a study of STAT5B mutations in CD4+ large granular lymphocyte leukemia (dated by TCRdb to between 2022 and 2023). The receptor library was made with the immunoSEQ multiplex PCR assay. TCRdb took this table from immuneACCESS and kept in-frame rearrangements with V and J called. Such tables lack part of the clones; where checked against another copy, unresolved V genes explain under half of the gap, and the rest is unexplained. This sample has approximately 30,000 clones in its table, and about two thirds of those were observed once. The ten largest account for approximately 2% of the sample. The sequenced sample consisted of CD4+ T cells from blood buffy coats. All receptors derive from a human donor in good health.

This rearrangement joins TRBV7-8 to TRBJ1-2, with D perhaps matching TRBD1 (6 bases). Looked up from germline, CDR1 is SGHVS and CDR2 is FQNEAQ. Trimming removed 0 bases from V and 4 bases from J, with 24 bases in between. This CDR3 comprises 19 residues. The CDR3 sequence: CASSLATAFQGGVPYGYTF. CDR3 nucleotides: TGTGCCAGCAGCTTAGCCACAGCATTTCAAGGGGGGGTTCCCTATGGCTACACCTTC.

The chain has TRBV6-1 and TRBJ1-2; 8 nucleotides match TRBD1. CDR3 length equals 16 residues. V was pared by 3 bases and J by 7 bases, with 13 bases of the junction left unmatched. CDR1 and CDR2 from the germline V gene are MNHNS and SASEGT. The CDR3 DNA follows: TGTGCCAGCAGTGAGACCGGGACAGGAGACAGGTCTGGCTACACCTTC. Translated, it gives CASSETGTGDRSGYTF.

This chain uses TRBV29-1 with TRBJ2-7; a weak D match, TRBD1 (6 bases). This CDR3 comprises 12 residues. V was clipped by 7 bases and J by 1 base, with 11 bases between them. The germline V gene has CDR1 SQVTM and CDR2 ANQGSEA. CDR3: CSGGTGSYEQYF. The CDR3 DNA reads as TGCAGCGGAGGAACAGGGTCCTACGAGCAGTACTTC.

This chain joins TRBV29-1 and TRBJ2-7; 10 bases are a match to TRBD1. V shed 6 bases, J shed 5 bases, and the junction held 4 bases outside the gene matches. This CDR3 is built from 12 residues. The germline gives CDR1 SQVTM, CDR2 ANQGSEA. The CDR3, as DNA: TGCAGCGTGAGGGGACAGGGGCACGAGCAGTACTTC. Amino acids: CSVRGQGHEQYF.

J is TRBJ1-1 and V is TRBV12-5, with TRBD1 as a possible D gene (6 bases). The CDR3 contains 14 residues. Trimming removed 7 bases from V and 0 bases from J, with 12 bases in between. Germline V CDR1 and CDR2: LGHNT, FRNRAP. The CDR3 DNA follows: TGTGCTAGTGCCTACAGGGAGCTGAACACTGAAGCTTTCTTT. Translating gives CASAYRELNTEAFF. Full variable domain (remainder filled in from reference TRBV12-5 and TRBJ1-1): DARVTQTPRHKVTEMGQEVTMRCQPILGHNTVFWYRQTMMQGLELLAYFRNRAPLDDSGMPKDRFSAEMPDATLATLKIQPSEPRDSAVYFCASAYRELNTEAFFGQGTRLTVV.

This clone was picked up one time. The J gene is TRBJ2-4, the V gene TRBV10-3; 8 bases align to TRBD2. CDR1 ENHRY and CDR2 SYGVKD come from the germline V gene. The CDR3 loop spans 17 amino acids. V shed 4 bases and J 3 bases; nucleotides not matched to a gene: 11. CDR3 nucleotides: TGTGCCATCAGTGGCGAGCGGGGGCCTAATTTCAAAAACATTCAGTACTTC. It is translated as CAISGERGPNFKNIQYF.

The V and J genes are TRBV21-1 and TRBJ2-5; the table's D call, TRBD2, was not checked against the DNA. TRBV21-1 is flagged as a pseudogene. This CDR3 is built from 14 residues. DNA of the CDR3: TGTGCCAGCAGCAAAGAGGCGGAGTTGGAGACCCAGTACTTC. As protein: CASSKEAELETQYF.

This clone turned up a few times. This chain joins TRBV6-1 and TRBJ1-5; 12 bases line up with TRBD1. The germline V gene has CDR1 MNHNS and CDR2 SASEGT. The J segment lost 8 bases and the V segment lost 4 bases, leaving 3 bases of the junction unmatched. This CDR3 contains 14 residues. The DNA for the CDR3 is TGTGCCAGCAGTGCGGGACAGGGGGCCAAGCCCCAGCATTTT. It yields the protein CASSAGQGAKPQHF.

The chain employs TRBV7-9 and TRBJ2-5; 12 bases fit TRBD2. This CDR3 has 13 residues. Trimming cost V 8 bases and J 4 bases; bases outside gene matches: 2. Germline CDR1 is SEHNR and CDR2 is FQNEAQ (reference sequence). The CDR3 nucleotides read TGTGCCAGCCTAGCGGGGGGGCTAGAGACCCAGTACTTC. This translates into CASLAGGLETQYF.

The chain recombines TRBV6-1 with TRBJ1-4, with 8 bases lining up with TRBD1. The CDR3 has 13 amino acids. Germline V gene data show CDR1 as MNHNS and CDR2 as SASEGT. The ends lost 7 bases at V and 8 bases at J; junction bases unmatched: 6. This chain's CDR3 is CASKQGVGEKLFF. DNA for the CDR3: TGTGCCAGCAAACAGGGGGTAGGCGAAAAACTGTTTTTT.

CDR3 DNA: TGTGCCAGCAGCGTCGGAAACTCTGGGGCCAACGTCCTGACTTTC. Residues: CASSVGNSGANVLTF. The chain has TRBV5-6 and TRBJ2-6; D not certain. CDR3 length equals 15 residues. Germline assignment: CDR1 SGHDT and CDR2 YYEEEE. V was shortened by 4 bases and J by 0 bases, with 8 bases between the two germline ends.

This chain connects TRBV10-3 to TRBJ2-5; tentative D call: TRBD2 (5 bases). The CDR3 length is 14 residues. Per germline, CDR1 ENHRY and CDR2 SYGVKD. The V gene lost 2 bases and the J gene lost 5 bases, with 12 bases spanning the gap. The CDR3 spells CAISEGGRDETQYF. CDR3 nucleotides: TGTGCCATCAGTGAGGGAGGTAGGGATGAGACCCAGTACTTC.

V usage is TRBV29-1 and J usage is TRBJ1-1; D gene unclear. Germline V gene sequence: CDR1 SQVTM, CDR2 ANQGSEA. The CDR3 is made up of 13 amino acids. Trimming removed 6 bases from V and 4 bases from J, with 15 bases in between. CDR3 bases: TGCAGCGTCCGGTCTCCGGCGGGCACTGAAGCTTTCTTT. This codes for CSVRSPAGTEAFF.

This clone was picked up one time. V gene TRBV2 combines with J gene TRBJ2-6; 12 nucleotides match TRBD2. The J segment lost 0 bases and the V segment lost 6 bases, leaving 12 bases of the junction unmatched. The V gene's germline CDR1 is SNHLY and CDR2 FYNNEI. The length of the CDR3 is 20 residues. CDR3 in DNA: TGTGCCAGCAGGGGCGGAGCTAGCGGGGGGGCGGGCTCTGGGGCCAACGTCCTGACTTTC. This encodes CASRGGASGGAGSGANVLTF.